This T cell receptor beta chain was documented in a study of T cells in Graves' hyperthyroidism and ophthalmopathy. V shed 6 bases and J shed 4 bases, with 25 bases lying between them. Germline loops: CDR1 WSHSY, CDR2 SAAADI. CDR3 size: 18 residues. Regions amplified from RNA transcripts were the TCR beta CDR3 regions. The TCR CDR3 first-round RT-PCR relied on the HTBI primer set. TCRdb re-analysed the multiplex PCR reads in MiXCR, keeping a single row per CDR3 protein. The table includes around 300,000 distinct CDR3 sequences, about an eighth detected once. The sample holds many counts of this clonotype. Patients showing uncontrolled infection, other autoimmune disease, pregnancy or lactation were ineligible.

The TCR sequence derives from a woman between 25 and 40 years old with Graves' hyperthyroidism that later progressed to Graves' ophthalmopathy. Specimen: blood. V gene TRBV10-2 combines with J gene TRBJ2-1; D possibly corresponds to TRBD1 (6 bases). CDR3 amino acids: CASRSDRPSGTSYNEQFF. CDR3 sequence (DNA): TGCGCCAGCAGGTCGGACAGACCGTCTGGCACGTCTTACAATGAGCAGTTCTTC.